Listed here is a single T cell receptor beta chain. As handled by the study authors: Cell counts per sample came from amplifying reference gene primers. Sequencing was performed with immunoSEQ multiplex PCR; in TCRdb, only in-frame clones are kept and a portion is missing. The DNA gave D and trimming, while V, J and clone size come from that table. Of roughly 120,000 clones in the sample, around 85% were seen once. This specimen comes from a study of blood T cell repertoires in COVID-19. What was sequenced was peripheral blood. The TCR was taken from a man aged 50-59 years with acute or convalescent COVID-19.

The CDR3 DNA reads as TGTGCCAGCAGCCTAGTCCTAACTGGGGCCAACGTCCTGACTTTC. This codes for CASSLVLTGANVLTF. The J gene is TRBJ2-6, the V gene TRBV14; D call uncertain. V was trimmed by 4 bases and J by 2 bases, leaving 9 bases between them. Germline CDR1 SGHDN, CDR2 FVKESK. The CDR3 contains 15 residues.